A single sample gave rise to the 24 T cell receptor beta chains below, sequenced in a study of blood T cell repertoires in COVID-19. The assay was immunoSEQ multiplex PCR, and TCRdb's table has in-frame clones only and misses some. This table has fewer than 350,000 clones, around 90% appearing once. Sequencing was performed on PBMCs or T cells enriched from blood (not recorded which). The source is a woman in her twenties or thirties who had recovered from COVID-19.

The V call is TRBV11-3, the J call TRBJ2-7, with D perhaps matching TRBD1 (5 bases). Germline lookup yields CDR1 SGHNT and CDR2 YENEEA. This CDR3 has 13 residues. Trimming cost V 1 base and J 5 bases, with 9 bases left between them. This CDR3 is CASSLGAGNEQYF. The CDR3 DNA follows: TGTGCCAGCAGCTTAGGTGCAGGGAACGAGCAGTACTTC.

The rearrangement uses TRBV28 and TRBJ1-1; 7 nucleotides match TRBD1. This CDR3 spans 14 amino acids. V lost 4 bases to trimming and J lost 4 bases; unmatched junction nucleotides: 6. Germline CDR1 and CDR2: MDHEN and SYDVKM. CDR3 in amino acids: CASSSTGEFTEAFF. The CDR3 region has the DNA TGTGCCAGCAGTTCAACAGGGGAATTCACTGAAGCTTTCTTT.

The J gene is TRBJ1-2, the V gene TRBV28; 11 nucleotides line up with TRBD1. Per the germline V gene, CDR1 is MDHEN and CDR2 is SYDVKM. The CDR3 sequence is 15 residues long. V gave up 3 bases and J gave up 11 bases; unmatched junction bases: 11. The CDR3 DNA reads TGTGCCAGCAGTTTCATCCCCGGGACAGGGGGTCGATACACCTTC. Translated, it gives CASSFIPGTGGRYTF.

The V and J genes are TRBV20-1 and TRBJ2-1, with D maybe TRBD2 (6 bases). Between the trimmed V and J ends, which lost 3 bases and 9 bases, there was a span of 12 bases. The CDR3 has 12 amino acids. Germline CDR1 and CDR2: DFQATT and SNEGSKA (reference sequence). CDR3 loop: CSASSRLGEQFF. CDR3 nucleotides: TGCAGTGCTAGTTCGAGACTAGGTGAGCAGTTCTTC.

This rearrangement joins TRBV29-1 to TRBJ2-5, with 11 bases fitting TRBD1. Unmatched junction bases numbered 7, after V lost 4 bases and J lost 3 bases. Germline lookup yields CDR1 SQVTM and CDR2 ANQGSEA. The CDR3 spans 15 residues. In DNA, the CDR3 is TGCAGCGTTGTGGGACAGGGGGATGTCAAAGAGACCCAGTACTTC. Amino acid sequence: CSVVGQGDVKETQYF.

This chain joins TRBV5-1 and TRBJ2-5; 7 bases are a match to TRBD2. CDR3 size: 17 residues. Trimming cost V 1 base and J 2 bases; bases outside gene matches: 11. Germline assignment: CDR1 SGHRS and CDR2 YFSETQ. The CDR3 region is CASSLLVSRREQETQYF. The CDR3 coding sequence is TGCGCCAGCAGCTTGCTTGTTTCGAGGCGGGAGCAAGAGACCCAGTACTTC.

The gene calls are TRBV2 and TRBJ1-5; D gene ambiguous. The CDR3 loop spans 15 amino acids. Germline assignment: CDR1 SNHLY and CDR2 FYNNEI. V lost 5 bases and J 5 bases, leaving 16 bases between the germline ends. CDR3 sequence (DNA): TGTGCCAGCAGTCCCCGGGAGGGTGAAGATCAGCCCCAGCATTTT. This translates into CASSPREGEDQPQHF.

The chain couples TRBV9 to TRBJ1-2, with D uncertain. V lost 3 bases to trimming and J lost 6 bases, with 12 bases between them. Germline lookup yields CDR1 SGDLS and CDR2 YYNGEE. The CDR3 sequence is 13 residues long. The CDR3 nucleotides read TGTGCCAGCAGCGACACGCTAGAGAATGGCTACACCTTC. It is translated as CASSDTLENGYTF.

This chain links TRBV19 with TRBJ2-5, with 8 positions matching TRBD1. CDR1 and CDR2 (germline): LNHDA, SQIVND (reference sequence). This CDR3 contains 15 residues. Trimming at V came to 2 bases and at J to 2 bases, leaving 4 bases not matched to a gene. CDR3 amino acids: CASSIFQGAQETQYF. The CDR3 DNA reads as TGTGCCAGTAGTATATTCCAGGGGGCTCAAGAGACCCAGTACTTC.

The chain joins TRBV27 to TRBJ1-2; perhaps TRBD1 as D (6 bases). Trimming left V 4 bases short and J 4 bases short, with 19 bases between. The germline V gene has CDR1 MNHEY and CDR2 SMNVEV (reference sequence). The CDR3 totals 16 residues. CDR3 nucleotides: TGTGCCAGCAGTTCCTACAGGGTTCCGATTTCCTATGGCTACACCTTC. This codes for CASSSYRVPISYGYTF.

This clone was picked up a small number of times. The J gene is TRBJ1-1, the V gene TRBV2; the match to TRBD1 covers 7 bases. The CDR3 spans 11 residues. V was clipped by 6 bases and J by 8 bases; unmatched bases: 3. Germline CDR1 reads SNHLY; CDR2 reads FYNNEI. CDR3 amino acids: CASSSTGEAFF. Written as DNA, the CDR3 is TGTGCCAGCAGCTCGACAGGGGAAGCTTTCTTT.

This clone was counted between two and nine times. The chain is built from TRBV20-1 and TRBJ1-6, with D unclear. Looked up from germline, CDR1 is DFQATT and CDR2 is SNEGSKA (reference sequence). V was cut by 3 bases and J by 1 base, with 13 bases left in between. This CDR3 is 16 amino acids long. Here the CDR3 reads CSASFPGGSYNSPLHF. CDR3 in DNA: TGCAGTGCTAGTTTTCCTGGCGGGTCCTATAATTCACCCCTCCACTTT.

In regard to this clone: The junction differs from germline at one of its ends, possibly a read error. The rearrangement joins TRBV3-1 (or the pseudogene TRBV3-2) to TRBJ1-2; 7 bases are a match to TRBD1. Germline assignment: CDR1 LGHDT and CDR2 YNNKEL (reference sequence). This CDR3 has 12 residues. The CDR3 sequence is CASSQFGTGVSF. The CDR3, as DNA: TGTGCCAGCAGCCAATTCGGAACAGGGGTATCCTTC.

The chain uses TRBV4-1 and TRBJ2-5; a possible D gene is TRBD2 (7 bases). CDR1 and CDR2 (germline): MGHRA, YSYEKL. This CDR3 spans 16 amino acids. V gave up 1 base and J gave up 3 bases, with 15 bases separating them. The chain's CDR3 is CASSQGGGGREETQYF. The CDR3 nucleotides are TGCGCCAGCAGCCAAGGTGGGGGGGGCCGGGAAGAGACCCAGTACTTC.

The chain is built from TRBV5-1 and TRBJ2-1; TRBD2 matches 9 bases. V trimming: 1 base; J trimming: 8 bases; junction bases outside the gene matches: 4. The CDR3 is 14 residues long. Germline V gene sequence: CDR1 SGHRS, CDR2 YFSETQ. CDR3 residues: CASSLIAGEDEQFF. CDR3 DNA: TGCGCCAGCAGCTTGATAGCGGGAGAGGATGAGCAGTTCTTC.

V gene TRBV29-1 combines with J gene TRBJ1-1; TRBD1 is a possible D gene (5 bases). The CDR3 is 13 residues long. Trimming stripped 6 bases from V and 5 bases from J, with 16 bases between. CDR1 and CDR2 (germline): SQVTM, ANQGSEA. The CDR3 sequence is CSVDDSVGTEAFF. The CDR3 DNA sequence: TGCAGCGTCGATGACAGCGTGGGGACTGAAGCTTTCTTT.

The chain couples TRBV6-2 or TRBV6-3 to TRBJ2-1; no clear D. V was trimmed by 3 bases and J by 4 bases, leaving 4 bases between them. The CDR3 loop spans 12 amino acids. The V gene's germline CDR1 is MNHEY and CDR2 SVGEGT. Here the CDR3 DNA reads TGTGCCAGCAGTTATTCGTACAATGAGCAGTTCTTC. Its protein product is CASSYSYNEQFF.

This sequence joins TRBV4-1 and TRBJ1-5; 11 bases are shared with TRBD1. CDR3 length: 17 amino acids. Germline V CDR1 and CDR2: MGHRA, YSYEKL. V gave up 1 base and J gave up 6 bases; unmatched junction bases: 8. CDR3 in amino acids: CASSQVWTGGAGQPQHF. In DNA, the CDR3 is TGCGCCAGCAGCCAAGTTTGGACAGGGGGCGCGGGTCAGCCCCAGCATTTT.

This chain joins TRBV18 and TRBJ2-7; tentatively, D is TRBD2 (6 bases). The V and J ends lost 6 bases and 3 bases respectively, with 12 bases between them. The CDR3 consists of 13 residues. Germline V gives CDR1 KGHSH, CDR2 LQKENI. The chain's CDR3 is CASSLGTGYEQYF. CDR3 DNA: TGTGCCAGCTCTCTGGGGACTGGCTACGAGCAGTACTTC.

The genes are TRBV19 and TRBJ1-1, with D perhaps TRBD1 (5 bases). V lost 9 bases, J lost 4 bases, and 15 bases lay in between. CDR1 is LNHDA and CDR2 is SQIVND in the germline V gene (reference sequence). This CDR3 has 13 amino acids. This chain's CDR3 is CASRSRGITEAFF. DNA for the CDR3: TGTGCCAGCAGAAGCCGGGGGATCACTGAAGCTTTCTTT.

The chain uses TRBV29-1 and TRBJ2-1; possible D gene TRBD1, 6 bases. Trimming shortened V by 0 bases and J by 7 bases, and 16 bases separated the two germline ends. CDR3 length equals 15 residues. Germline CDR1 SQVTM, CDR2 ANQGSEA. The CDR3 region has the DNA TGCAGCGTTGAAGATAAGAGAGGGGGAGTAAATGAGCAGTTCTTC. As protein: CSVEDKRGGVNEQFF.

This clone was counted once. The chain combines TRBV3-1 (or the pseudogene TRBV3-2) with TRBJ1-3, with a possible D match to TRBD1 (5 bases). This CDR3 comprises 15 residues. Deletions cut 1 base from V and 4 bases from J, with 11 bases between. Germline loops: CDR1 LGHDT, CDR2 YNNKEL (reference sequence). Here the CDR3 reads CASSQVGGSGNTIYF. CDR3 nucleotide sequence: TGTGCCAGCAGCCAAGTGGGGGGGAGCGGAAACACCATATATTTT.

The V gene is TRBV6-5, the J gene TRBJ1-6; no clear D. Trimming stripped 7 bases from V and 5 bases from J, with 9 bases between. Germline V gene sequence: CDR1 MNHEY, CDR2 SVGAGI. This CDR3 contains 13 residues. Here the CDR3 reads CASNRRDNSPLHF. CDR3 DNA: TGTGCCAGCAACCGGAGGGATAATTCACCCCTCCACTTT.

The chain links TRBV2 to TRBJ1-2; D gene ambiguous. Germline V gene sequence: CDR1 SNHLY, CDR2 FYNNEI. Trimming took off 7 bases at V and 2 bases at J, with 11 bases between the two ends. CDR3 length: 13 amino acids. CDR3: CASKRATNYGYTF. DNA for the CDR3: TGTGCCAGCAAGCGGGCCACGAACTATGGCTACACCTTC.